Shown below are 6 T cell receptor beta chains from a single sample sequenced in a study of blood T cells in healthy people across ages. Next came a second PCR, run for roughly 7 to 12 cycles, which used a sample-barcoded 5' primer along with a J-beta primer mix. TCRdb reprocessed the 5' RACE reads via MiXCR and lists one record per CDR3 protein. The table lists some 900,000 distinct CDR3 sequences, approximately 49% of them singletons. Sequencing was performed on blood. The receptors shown here come from a man younger than 40 in good health.

The chain links TRBV6-2 or TRBV6-3 to TRBJ2-3; TRBD1 agrees at 10 bases. This CDR3 has 14 amino acids. The ends lost 7 bases at V and 3 bases at J; junction bases unmatched: 4. From germline, CDR1 is MNHEY and CDR2 SVGEGT. The DNA for the CDR3 is TGTGCCAGCAACAAGGACAGGGGGACAGATACGCAGTATTTT. Protein product: CASNKDRGTDTQYF.

V and J are TRBV12-3 or TRBV12-4 and TRBJ2-3, with TRBD1 identical over 8 bases. J gave up 0 bases and V 5 bases, and 10 bases lay outside the gene matches. The CDR3 has 17 residues. CDR3 nucleotides: TGTGCCAGCAGTATTGACAGGGGAAGAGCAAGCACAGATACGCAGTATTTT. As protein: CASSIDRGRASTDTQYF.

The chain joins TRBV7-2 to TRBJ1-1, with D uncertain. This CDR3 is built from 13 residues. Trimming took off 0 bases at V and 9 bases at J, with 11 bases between the two ends. Germline CDR1 SGHTA, CDR2 FQGNSA. In DNA, the CDR3 is TGTGCCAGCAGCTTAGCACCCACCGGTAAAGCTTTCTTT. Protein: CASSLAPTGKAFF.

V usage is TRBV3-1 and J usage is TRBJ2-2, with D possibly TRBD2 on 6 matching bases. V was cut by 0 bases and J by 0 bases, with 14 bases left in between. The CDR3 extends over 18 amino acids. The V gene's germline CDR1 is LGHDT and CDR2 YNNKEL (reference sequence). CDR3 bases: TGTGCCAGCAGCCAAGAGGGGATGCTAGCGACGAACACCGGGGAGCTGTTTTTT. This gives the protein CASSQEGMLATNTGELFF. Based on the CDR3 plus reference TRBV3-1 and TRBJ2-2, the full variable domain is DTAVSQTPKYLVTQMGNDKSIKCEQNLGHDTMYWYKQDSKKFLKIMFSYNNKELIINETVPNRFSPKSPDKAHLNLHINSLELGDSAVYFCASSQEGMLATNTGELFFGEGSRLTVL.

The CDR3 DNA reads as TGTGCCAGCAGTGGGACTAGCGGGGTCCCAGATACGCAGTATTTT. Translating gives CASSGTSGVPDTQYF. The chain combines TRBV6-1 with TRBJ2-3, with 12 nucleotides matching TRBD2. Germline V gene sequence: CDR1 MNHNS, CDR2 SASEGT. The CDR3 totals 15 residues. V lost 4 bases to trimming and J lost 4 bases; unmatched junction nucleotides: 3.

This clonotype was counted between two and nine times. The chain is built from TRBV2 and TRBJ1-5; 7 bases map to TRBD1. CDR1 is SNHLY, CDR2 FYNNEI, per germline. Trimming cost V 6 bases and J 0 bases; bases outside gene matches: 5. CDR3 size: 15 residues. CDR3 residues: CASRETGASNQPQHF. For the CDR3, the DNA is TGTGCCAGCAGAGAAACAGGGGCTAGCAATCAGCCCCAGCATTTT.